These T cell receptor beta chains were read from a single sample in a study of blood T cell repertoires in COVID-19. Sequencing used immunoSEQ multiplex PCR; TCRdb keeps in-frame clones, though not all of them. In the table there are some 100,000 clones, about nine tenths of which are singletons. The sample was peripheral blood. The receptors stem from a human donor in a cohort sampled during active COVID-19. The CDR3 runs from the conserved cysteine through the conserved F or W. Fields, in order: CDR3 protein, CDR3 DNA, V gene, J gene, clone size, D gene. A D gene is named only where the DNA matches it firmly. Expanded clones get a size class; other rows say once, few or many, or leave the size out.

cdr3_aa: CASSIDMPGFGLIAKNIQYF
cdr3_nt: TGTGCCAGTAGTATAGATATGCCGGGATTCGGCTTAATAGCCAAAAACATTCAGTACTTC
v_call: TRBV19
j_call: TRBJ2-4
clone_size: once
d_call: NA

cdr3_aa: CSGRGAKNIQYF
cdr3_nt: TGCAGCGGGCGGGGTGCCAAAAACATTCAGTACTTC
v_call: TRBV29-1
j_call: TRBJ2-4
clone_size: NA
d_call: NA

cdr3_aa: CASSQTGSGNHSPLHF
cdr3_nt: TGTGCCAGCAGCCAAACGGGGAGTGGGAATCATTCACCCCTCCACTTT
v_call: TRBV5-5
j_call: TRBJ1-6
clone_size: NA
d_call: NA

cdr3_aa: CASSQDPRGNTEAFF
cdr3_nt: TGTGCCAGCAGCCAAGACCCCAGGGGGAACACTGAAGCTTTCTTT
v_call: TRBV3-1/TRBV3-2
j_call: TRBJ1-1
clone_size: few
d_call: NA

cdr3_aa: CASSLIPPGQGDLMRGGNQPQHF
cdr3_nt: TGTGCCAGCAGTTTAATCCCCCCGGGACAGGGGGATTTGATGCGCGGGGGCAATCAGCCCCAGCATTTT
v_call: TRBV27
j_call: TRBJ1-5
clone_size: NA
d_call: TRBD1

cdr3_aa: CATSDFPGNEQFF
cdr3_nt: TGTGCCACCAGTGATTTCCCGGGGAATGAGCAGTTCTTC
v_call: TRBV24-1
j_call: TRBJ2-1
clone_size: NA
d_call: NA

cdr3_aa: CASSLGQGGEQYF
cdr3_nt: TGTGCCAGCAGCCTTGGACAGGGCGGGGAGCAGTACTTC
v_call: TRBV3-1/TRBV3-2
j_call: TRBJ2-7
clone_size: NA
d_call: TRBD1

cdr3_aa: CASRSQGSHTEAFF
cdr3_nt: TGCGCCAGCAGAAGCCAGGGGAGTCACACTGAAGCTTTCTTT
v_call: TRBV5-1
j_call: TRBJ1-1
clone_size: NA
d_call: NA

cdr3_aa: CASSLMYREMANYGYTF
cdr3_nt: TGTGCCAGCAGCTTAATGTACAGGGAGATGGCTAACTATGGCTACACCTTC
v_call: TRBV5-5
j_call: TRBJ1-2
clone_size: NA
d_call: NA

cdr3_aa: CASIPGTGFAEAFF
cdr3_nt: TGTGCCAGCATACCCGGGACAGGGTTTGCTGAAGCTTTCTTT
v_call: TRBV7-2
j_call: TRBJ1-1
clone_size: NA
d_call: TRBD1